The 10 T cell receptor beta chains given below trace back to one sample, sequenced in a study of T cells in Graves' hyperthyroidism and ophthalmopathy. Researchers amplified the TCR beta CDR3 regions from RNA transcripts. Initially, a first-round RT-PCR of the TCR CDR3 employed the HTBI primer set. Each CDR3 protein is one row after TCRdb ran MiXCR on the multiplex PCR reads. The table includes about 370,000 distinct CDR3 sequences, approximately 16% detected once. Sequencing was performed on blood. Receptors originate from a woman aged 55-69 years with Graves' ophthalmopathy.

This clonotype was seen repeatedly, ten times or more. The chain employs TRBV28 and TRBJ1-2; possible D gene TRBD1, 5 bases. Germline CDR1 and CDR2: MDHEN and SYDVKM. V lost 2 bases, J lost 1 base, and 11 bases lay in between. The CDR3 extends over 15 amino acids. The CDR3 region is CASSLSGGNNYGYTF. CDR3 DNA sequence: TGTGCCAGCAGTTTAAGTGGGGGGAATAACTATGGCTACACCTTC.

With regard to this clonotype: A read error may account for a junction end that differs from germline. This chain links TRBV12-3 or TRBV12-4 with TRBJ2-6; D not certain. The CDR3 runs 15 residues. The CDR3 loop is CASSLINSEANVLTF. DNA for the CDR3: TGTGCCAGCAGTCTAATTAACTCTGAGGCCAACGTCCTGACTTTC.

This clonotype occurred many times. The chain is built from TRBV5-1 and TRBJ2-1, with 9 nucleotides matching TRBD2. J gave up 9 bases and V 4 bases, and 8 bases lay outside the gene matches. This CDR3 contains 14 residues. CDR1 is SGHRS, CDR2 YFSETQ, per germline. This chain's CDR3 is CASSPAGAGGEQFF. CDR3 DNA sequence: TGCGCCAGCAGCCCGGCAGGAGCGGGAGGTGAGCAGTTCTTC. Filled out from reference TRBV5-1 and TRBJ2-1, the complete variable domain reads KAGVTQTPRYLIKTRGQQVTLSCSPISGHRSVSWYQQTPGQGLQFLFEYFSETQRNKGNFPGRFSGRQFSNSRSEMNVSTLELGDSALYLCASSPAGAGGEQFFGPGTRLTVL.

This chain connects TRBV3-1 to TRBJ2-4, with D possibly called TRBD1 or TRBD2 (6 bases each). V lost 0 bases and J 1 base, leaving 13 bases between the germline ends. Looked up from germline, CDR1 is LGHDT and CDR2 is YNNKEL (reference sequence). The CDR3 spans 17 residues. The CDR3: CASSQDNGGGAKNIQYF. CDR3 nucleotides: TGTGCCAGCAGCCAAGATAATGGAGGGGGGGCCAAAAACATTCAGTACTTC.

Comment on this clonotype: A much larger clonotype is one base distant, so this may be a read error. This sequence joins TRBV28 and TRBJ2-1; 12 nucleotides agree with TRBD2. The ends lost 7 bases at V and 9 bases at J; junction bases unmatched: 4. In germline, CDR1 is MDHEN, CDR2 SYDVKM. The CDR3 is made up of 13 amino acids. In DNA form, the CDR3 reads TGTGCCAGCAAACTAGCGGGAGGAGGTGAGCAGTTCTTC. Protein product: CASKLAGGGEQFF.

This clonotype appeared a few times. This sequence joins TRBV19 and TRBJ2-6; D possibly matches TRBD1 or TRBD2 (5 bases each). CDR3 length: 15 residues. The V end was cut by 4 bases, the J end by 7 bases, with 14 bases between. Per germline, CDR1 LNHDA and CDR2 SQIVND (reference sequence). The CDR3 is CASSRFRESANVLTF. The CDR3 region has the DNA TGTGCCAGTAGTAGGTTCAGGGAGTCAGCCAACGTCCTGACTTTC.

CDR3 residues: CASRAAMEANGYTF. CDR3 in DNA: TGTGCCAGCAGGGCCGCGATGGAAGCTAATGGCTACACCTTC. This chain joins TRBV28 and TRBJ1-2; no clear D. The CDR3 is made up of 14 amino acids. Looked up from germline, CDR1 is MDHEN and CDR2 is SYDVKM. Trimming took 6 bases from V and 6 from J, leaving 17 bases between them.

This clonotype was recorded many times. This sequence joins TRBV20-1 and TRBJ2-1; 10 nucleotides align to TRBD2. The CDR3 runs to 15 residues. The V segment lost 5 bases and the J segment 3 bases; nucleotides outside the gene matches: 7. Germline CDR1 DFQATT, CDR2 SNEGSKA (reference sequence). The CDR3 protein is CSAFKGTSDYNEQFF. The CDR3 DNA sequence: TGCAGTGCTTTTAAAGGGACTAGCGACTACAATGAGCAGTTCTTC.

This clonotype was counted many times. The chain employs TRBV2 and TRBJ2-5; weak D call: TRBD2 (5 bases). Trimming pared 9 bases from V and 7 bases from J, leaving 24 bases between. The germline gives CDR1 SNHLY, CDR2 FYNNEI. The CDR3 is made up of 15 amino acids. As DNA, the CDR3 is TGTGCCAGAACCGGGGAAGGCCCTCCGGGTGGGACCCAGTACTTC. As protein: CARTGEGPPGGTQYF.

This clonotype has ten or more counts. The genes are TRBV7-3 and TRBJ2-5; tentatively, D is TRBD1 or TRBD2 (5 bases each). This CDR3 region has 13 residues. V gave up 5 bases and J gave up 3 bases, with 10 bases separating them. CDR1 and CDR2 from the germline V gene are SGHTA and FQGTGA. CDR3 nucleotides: TGTGCCAGCAGCCGGGACGGAAAAGAGACCCAGTACTTC. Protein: CASSRDGKETQYF.